This TCR beta chain was retrieved from a study of blood T cell repertoires in COVID-19. Study-wide background: Whether acute or convalescent, the COVID-19 samples came from the United States, Italy and Spain. PBMCs, B-cell-depleted T cells, or T cells were the source of the cDNA or gDNA that made up the material.

After removal of 0 bases from V and 7 bases from J, the junction contained 10 bases not matched to a gene. Germline-derived CDR1 and CDR2 are LGHDT and YNNKEL (reference sequence). The CDR3 consists of 17 residues. As originally analysed: Counts of nucleated cells, estimated from reference gene primer amplification, were obtained. Repertoires were generated with immunoSEQ multiplex PCR, while TCRdb's copy carries only in-frame clones and drops some. V and J calls and clone size are as listed in that table; D and trimming were resolved from the DNA. The profile shows 280,000 or so clones, approximately 88% of them singletons.

The TCR originated in a woman younger than 45 who had recovered from COVID-19. The material sequenced was peripheral blood. The rearrangement links TRBV3-1 (or the pseudogene TRBV3-2) to TRBJ2-1; TRBD2 agrees at 9 bases. CDR3 nucleotides: TGTGCCAGCAGCCAAGATCAGAGCGGGGGGCTAGCGAATGAGCAGTTCTTC. Its translation is CASSQDQSGGLANEQFF.